This entry concerns a single T cell receptor beta chain. This record comes from a study of blood T cell repertoires in COVID-19. Libraries were prepared by immunoSEQ multiplex PCR; TCRdb keeps only in-frame clonotypes and omits some of them. This table has 250,000 or so clones, about 91% appearing once. CDR1 and CDR2 from the germline V gene are SGHVS and FNYEAQ. This CDR3 region has 14 residues. With 6 bases removed from V and 2 bases from J, the gap between germline ends came to 14 bases. The TCR sequence derives from a young woman with acute COVID-19. The sequenced material came from PBMCs or T cells enriched from blood (not recorded which). This sequence joins TRBV7-6 and TRBJ2-7; a weak D match, TRBD1 (5 bases). CDR3 region: CASSAAGNPYEQYF. The CDR3 DNA follows: TGTGCCAGCAGTGCGGCAGGGAATCCCTACGAGCAGTACTTC.